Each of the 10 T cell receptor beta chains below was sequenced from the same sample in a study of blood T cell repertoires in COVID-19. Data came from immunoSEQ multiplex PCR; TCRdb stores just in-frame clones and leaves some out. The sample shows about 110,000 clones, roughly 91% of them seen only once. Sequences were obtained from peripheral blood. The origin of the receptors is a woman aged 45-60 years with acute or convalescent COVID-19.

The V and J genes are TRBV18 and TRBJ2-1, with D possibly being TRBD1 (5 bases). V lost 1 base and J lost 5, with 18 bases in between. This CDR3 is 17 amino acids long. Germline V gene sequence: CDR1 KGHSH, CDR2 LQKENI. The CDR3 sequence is CASSPQLQGSFHNEQFF. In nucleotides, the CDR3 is TGTGCCAGCTCACCACAGCTGCAGGGAAGCTTTCACAATGAGCAGTTCTTC.

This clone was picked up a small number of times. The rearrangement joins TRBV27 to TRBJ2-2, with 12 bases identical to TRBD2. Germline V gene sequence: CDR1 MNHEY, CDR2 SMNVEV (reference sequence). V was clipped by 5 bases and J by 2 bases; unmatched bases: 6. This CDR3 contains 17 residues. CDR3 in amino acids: CASSPFGLAGNTGELFF. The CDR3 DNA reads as TGTGCCAGCAGTCCATTTGGACTAGCGGGAAACACCGGGGAGCTGTTTTTT.

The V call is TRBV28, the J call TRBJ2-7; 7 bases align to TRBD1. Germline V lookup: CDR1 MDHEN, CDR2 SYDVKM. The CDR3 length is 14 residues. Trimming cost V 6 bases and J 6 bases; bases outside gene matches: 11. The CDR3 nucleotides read TGTGCCAGCAGCAACGCACAGGGGATGGTCGAGCAGTACTTC. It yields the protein CASSNAQGMVEQYF.

Here the CDR3 reads CASSPGDEQFF. The CDR3 DNA follows: TGTGCCAGCTCACCCGGGGATGAGCAGTTCTTC. The chain carries TRBV18 and TRBJ2-1; a possible D gene is TRBD2 (5 bases). The germline V and J ends were trimmed by 3 bases and 8 bases, with 5 bases remaining between them. This CDR3 comprises 11 residues. The germline V gene has CDR1 KGHSH and CDR2 LQKENI.

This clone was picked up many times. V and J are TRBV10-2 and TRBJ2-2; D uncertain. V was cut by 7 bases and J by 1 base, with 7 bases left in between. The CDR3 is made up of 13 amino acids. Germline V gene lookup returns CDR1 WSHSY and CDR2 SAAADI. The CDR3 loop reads CASTRGNTGELFF. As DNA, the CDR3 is TGCGCCAGCACTAGAGGGAACACCGGGGAGCTGTTTTTT.

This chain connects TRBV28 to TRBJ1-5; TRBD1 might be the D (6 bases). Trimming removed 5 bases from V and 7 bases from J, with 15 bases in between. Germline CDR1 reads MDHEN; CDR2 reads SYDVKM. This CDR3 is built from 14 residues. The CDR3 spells CASSPAGAWQPQHF. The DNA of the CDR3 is TGTGCCAGCAGTCCGGCGGGGGCATGGCAGCCCCAGCATTTT.

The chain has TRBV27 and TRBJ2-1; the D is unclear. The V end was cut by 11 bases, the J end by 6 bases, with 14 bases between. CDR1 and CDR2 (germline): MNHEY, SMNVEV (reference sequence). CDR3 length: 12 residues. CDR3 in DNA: TGTGCCGCACGAAGCCCTCGCAATGAGCAGTTCTTC. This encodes CAARSPRNEQFF.

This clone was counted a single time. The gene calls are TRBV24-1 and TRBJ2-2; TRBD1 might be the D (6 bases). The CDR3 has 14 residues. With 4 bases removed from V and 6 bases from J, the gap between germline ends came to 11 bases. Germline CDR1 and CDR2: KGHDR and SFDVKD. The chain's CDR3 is CATSDPGVAGELFF. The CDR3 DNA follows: TGTGCCACCAGTGACCCAGGGGTGGCCGGGGAGCTGTTTTTT.

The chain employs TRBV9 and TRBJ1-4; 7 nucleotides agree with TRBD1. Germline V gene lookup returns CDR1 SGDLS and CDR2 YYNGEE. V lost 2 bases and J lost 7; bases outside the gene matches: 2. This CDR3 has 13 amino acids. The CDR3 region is CASSVTGSEKLFF. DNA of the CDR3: TGTGCCAGCAGCGTGACAGGGTCTGAAAAACTGTTTTTT.

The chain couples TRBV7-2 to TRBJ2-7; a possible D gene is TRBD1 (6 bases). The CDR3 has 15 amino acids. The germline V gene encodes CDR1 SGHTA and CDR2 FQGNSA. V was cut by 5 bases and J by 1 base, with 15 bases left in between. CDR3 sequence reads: CASSHGAGASYEQYF. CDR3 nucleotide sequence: TGTGCCAGCAGCCATGGGGCAGGGGCTTCCTACGAGCAGTACTTC.